This T cell receptor beta chain was identified in a study of T cells in Graves' hyperthyroidism and ophthalmopathy. On the study more broadly: Pretreatment peripheral blood was obtained at initial diagnosis. Study-wide points: Most clonotypes that expanded in the thyroid above 0.001 also showed up in blood.

Amplification targeted TCR beta CDR3 regions from RNA transcripts. Researchers ran a first-round RT-PCR on the TCR CDR3 using the HTBI primer set. TCRdb reprocessed the multiplex PCR reads via MiXCR and lists one record per CDR3 protein. The sample lists fewer than 900,000 distinct CDR3 sequences, about 16% occurring once. The CDR3 is made up of 13 amino acids. After removal of 4 bases from V and 6 bases from J, the junction contained 3 bases not matched to a gene. Germline lookup yields CDR1 DFQATT and CDR2 SNEGSKA (reference sequence). The hyperthyroidism patients had all been newly diagnosed, and their disease duration was under 2 months. Their ages ranged from 18 to 65 years. The diagnoses drew upon clinical symptoms, serum thyroxine and TRAb, thyroid ultrasound and orbital computed tomography. About this clonotype: The antigen remains undetermined.

The sample comprised blood. This rearrangement joins TRBV20-1 to TRBJ2-1; 10 bases are shared with TRBD1. The sequence was obtained from a man younger than 35 with Graves' hyperthyroidism. The CDR3 loop reads CSAIRDRGNEQFF. CDR3 nucleotides: TGCAGTGCTATCCGGGACAGGGGCAATGAGCAGTTCTTC.